The clone carrying this TCR beta chain has only a few counts. Its specificity is not known. V gave up 1 base and J gave up 1 base; unmatched junction bases: 2. This CDR3 contains 15 residues. The V gene's germline CDR1 is LGHNA and CDR2 YSLEER. This entry comes from a study of cytomegalovirus exposure and HLA in healthy donors. Overall study: Most genotyped donors, approximately 81% of about 430, had Caucasian-associated genetic ancestry. Study findings and constraints: Despite most TCR sequences being rare, some public TCRs occurred in many donors. Later on, a genetic analysis was performed. It linked a missense variant in DCLRE1C with V- and J-gene trimming of TCR beta. CMV antigen specificity of three CMV-associated chains was confirmed in vitro.

Use of 60 Vbeta and 13 Jbeta primers characterized the PCR. Sequencing was performed with immunoSEQ multiplex PCR; in TCRdb, only in-frame clones are kept and a portion is missing. This table has approximately 180,000 clones, approximately 85% appearing once. The specimen was PBMCs. This clonotype was sampled from a young man in good health and CMV-seronegative. V gene TRBV4-3 combines with J gene TRBJ2-5; 8 nucleotides align to TRBD1. The CDR3 here is CASSQGGQGQETQYF. Written as DNA, the CDR3 is TGCGCCAGCAGCCAAGGTGGACAGGGCCAAGAGACCCAGTACTTC.